Reported below is one T cell receptor beta chain. V was shortened by 7 bases and J by 3 bases, with 16 bases between the two germline ends. Germline-derived CDR1 and CDR2 are MNHEY and SVGAGI. The CDR3 consists of 14 residues. Here immunoSEQ multiplex PCR was the method, and the copy in TCRdb shows in-frame clones only, minus some. The sample has about 50,000 clones; about 88% are singletons. The sample comes from a study of blood T cell repertoires in COVID-19. Specimen: peripheral blood. This chain connects TRBV6-5 to TRBJ2-7; D perhaps matches TRBD1 (6 bases). The receptor's source is a human donor with active COVID-19. The donor label of this sample is uncertain. The CDR3 here is CASTRGGSGYEQYF. The CDR3 region has the DNA TGTGCCAGCACCCGAGGGGGTTCCGGCTACGAGCAGTACTTC.